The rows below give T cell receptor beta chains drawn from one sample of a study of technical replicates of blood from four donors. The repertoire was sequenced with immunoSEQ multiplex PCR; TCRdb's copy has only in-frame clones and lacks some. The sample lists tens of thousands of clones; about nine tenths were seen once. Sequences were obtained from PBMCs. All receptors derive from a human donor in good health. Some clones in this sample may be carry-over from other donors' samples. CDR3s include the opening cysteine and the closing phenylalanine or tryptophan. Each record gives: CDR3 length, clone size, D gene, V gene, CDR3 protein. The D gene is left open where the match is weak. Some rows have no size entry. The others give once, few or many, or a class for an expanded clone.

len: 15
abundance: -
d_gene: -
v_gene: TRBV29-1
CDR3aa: CSARGGDGSNYGYTF

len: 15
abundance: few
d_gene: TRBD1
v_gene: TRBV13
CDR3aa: CASSSRTGAGNTIYF

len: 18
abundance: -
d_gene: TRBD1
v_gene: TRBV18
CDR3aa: CASSPLDRALSGANVLTF

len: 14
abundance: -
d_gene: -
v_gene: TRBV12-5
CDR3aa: CASGLGLAKNIQYF

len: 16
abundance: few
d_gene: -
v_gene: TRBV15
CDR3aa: CATSREVVGLYNEQFF

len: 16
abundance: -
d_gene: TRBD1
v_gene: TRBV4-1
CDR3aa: CASSLTGGGGANVLTF

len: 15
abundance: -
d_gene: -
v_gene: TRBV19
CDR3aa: CASSIRTVGANVLTF

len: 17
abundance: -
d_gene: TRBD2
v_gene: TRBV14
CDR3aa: CASSHLGGGLARHEQYF

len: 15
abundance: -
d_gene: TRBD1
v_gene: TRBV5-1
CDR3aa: CASSLWQGVAYEQYF

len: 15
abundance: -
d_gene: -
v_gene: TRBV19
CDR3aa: CASSRQGTNTGELFF

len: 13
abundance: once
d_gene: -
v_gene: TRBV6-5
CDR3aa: CASRGLGEETQYF

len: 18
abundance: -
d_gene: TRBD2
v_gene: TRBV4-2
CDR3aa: CASSQRLAGVSSYNEQFF

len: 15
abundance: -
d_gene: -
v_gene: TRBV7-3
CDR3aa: CASSLSREPSETQYF

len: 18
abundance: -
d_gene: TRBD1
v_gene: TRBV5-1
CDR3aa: CASSLATGGQSRNTEAFF

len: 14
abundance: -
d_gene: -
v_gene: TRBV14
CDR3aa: CASSQGQLNSPLHF

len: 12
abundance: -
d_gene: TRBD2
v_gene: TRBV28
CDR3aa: CASSQLAGEQFF

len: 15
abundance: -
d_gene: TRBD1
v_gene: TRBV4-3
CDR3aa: CASSSGQGAYNEQFF

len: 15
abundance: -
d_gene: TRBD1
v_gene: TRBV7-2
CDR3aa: CASSLGQGAVETQYF

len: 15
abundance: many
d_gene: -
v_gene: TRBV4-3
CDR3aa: CASSQEGRETDTQYF